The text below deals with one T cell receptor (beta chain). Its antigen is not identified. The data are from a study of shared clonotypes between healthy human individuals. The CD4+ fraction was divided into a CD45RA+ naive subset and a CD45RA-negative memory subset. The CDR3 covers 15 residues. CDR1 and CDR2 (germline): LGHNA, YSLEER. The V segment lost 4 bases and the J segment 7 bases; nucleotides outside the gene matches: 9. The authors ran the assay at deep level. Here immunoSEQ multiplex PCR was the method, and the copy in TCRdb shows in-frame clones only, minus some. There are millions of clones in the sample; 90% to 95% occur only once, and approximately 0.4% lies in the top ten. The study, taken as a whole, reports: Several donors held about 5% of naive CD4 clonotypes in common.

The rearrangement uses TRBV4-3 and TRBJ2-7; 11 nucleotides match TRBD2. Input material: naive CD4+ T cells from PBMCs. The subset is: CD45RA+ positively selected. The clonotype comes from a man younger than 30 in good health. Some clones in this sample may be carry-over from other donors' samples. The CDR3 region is CASSPHSGRGGEQYF. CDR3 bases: TGCGCCAGCAGCCCCCATAGCGGGAGGGGCGGGGAGCAGTACTTC.